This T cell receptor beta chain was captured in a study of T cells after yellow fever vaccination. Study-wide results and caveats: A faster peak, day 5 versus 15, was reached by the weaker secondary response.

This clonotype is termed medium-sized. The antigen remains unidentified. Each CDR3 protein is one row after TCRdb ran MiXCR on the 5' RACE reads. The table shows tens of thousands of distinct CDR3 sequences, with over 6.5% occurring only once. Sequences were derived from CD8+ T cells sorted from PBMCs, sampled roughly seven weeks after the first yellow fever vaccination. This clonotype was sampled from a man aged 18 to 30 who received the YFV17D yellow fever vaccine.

For the CDR3, the DNA is TGCGCCAGCGGGTCCCCCTACGAGCAGTACTTC. Its translation: CASGSPYEQYF. This rearrangement joins TRBV10-2 to TRBJ2-7; unclear D gene. Between the trimmed V and J ends, which lost 8 bases and 2 bases, there was a span of 7 bases. The CDR3 runs 11 residues. Germline V CDR1 and CDR2: WSHSY, SAAADI.